Presented here are 24 T cell receptor beta chains from one specimen sequenced in a study of brain T cells in children with intractable seizures. Libraries were prepared by immunoSEQ multiplex PCR; TCRdb keeps only in-frame clonotypes and omits some of them. The repertoire consists of over 95,000 clones, with 90% to 95% occurring once and the leading ten covering 3.8%. The sample consisted of peripheral blood, taken at surgery. The receptors shown here come from a boy under three years old with hemimegalencephaly and intractable seizures.

This rearrangement joins TRBV23-1 to TRBJ2-2; 7 positions match TRBD2. TRBV23-1 is noted as an ORF with a role that remains uncertain. The CDR3 covers 13 residues. V dropped 8 bases and J dropped 5; count of bases not matched to a gene: 5. The CDR3, as DNA: TGCGCCAGCGGGGGGGAAATTACCGGGGAGCTGTTTTTT. This codes for CASGGEITGELFF.

The V gene is TRBV7-8, the J gene TRBJ2-5; unclear D gene. The V end was cut by 6 bases, the J end by 0 bases, with 5 bases between. CDR3 size: 12 residues. Germline-derived CDR1 and CDR2 are SGHVS and FQNEAQ. The CDR3 is CASSGYQETQYF. The CDR3 nucleotides read TGTGCCAGCAGTGGGTACCAAGAGACCCAGTACTTC.

The chain has TRBV9 and TRBJ2-1; 8 nucleotides line up with TRBD1. The germline V gene encodes CDR1 SGDLS and CDR2 YYNGEE. This CDR3 is 15 amino acids long. J gave up 4 bases and V 0 bases, and 3 bases lay outside the gene matches. CDR3 amino acids: CASSVEDRVYNEQFF. The CDR3 nucleotides are TGTGCCAGCAGCGTAGAGGACAGGGTATACAATGAGCAGTTCTTC.

The count of this clone is one. The V and J genes are TRBV19 and TRBJ2-6, with 7 positions matching TRBD1. CDR1 is LNHDA, CDR2 SQIVND, per germline (reference sequence). The J segment lost 0 bases and the V segment lost 7 bases, leaving 9 bases of the junction unmatched. This CDR3 region has 17 residues. This CDR3 reads CASTTRQGISGANVLTF. The CDR3 DNA is TGTGCCAGTACTACCCGACAGGGTATCTCTGGGGCCAACGTCCTGACTTTC.

For this clone: In the same sample, other DNA sequences code for this CDR3. The J gene is TRBJ2-7, the V gene TRBV7-9; the match to TRBD1 covers 7 bases. The length of the CDR3 is 12 residues. Germline assignment: CDR1 SEHNR and CDR2 FQNEAQ (reference sequence). J lost 7 bases, V lost 0 bases, and 0 bases had no gene match. CDR3 coding DNA: TGTGCCAGCAGCTTAGCACAGGGGGAGCAGTACTTC. Protein product: CASSLAQGEQYF.

This chain links TRBV9 with TRBJ1-1, with D uncertain. Per germline, CDR1 SGDLS and CDR2 YYNGEE. The ends were cut back, 2 bases at V and 1 base at J, with 6 bases in the middle. The CDR3 sequence is 13 residues long. The CDR3 region has the DNA TGTGCCAGCAGCGTCGGGTCGAACACTGAAGCTTTCTTT. As protein: CASSVGSNTEAFF.

The chain is built from TRBV3-1 (or the pseudogene TRBV3-2) and TRBJ2-7; maybe TRBD1 (6 bases). Germline CDR1 is LGHDT and CDR2 is YNNKEL (reference sequence). Trimming removed 0 bases from V and 6 bases from J, with 9 bases in between. This CDR3 is built from 13 residues. The CDR3 sequence is CASSQDLGGEQYF. The CDR3 DNA is TGTGCCAGCAGCCAAGATTTAGGGGGCGAGCAGTACTTC.

This clone was observed a handful of times. The chain joins TRBV6-1 to TRBJ2-7, with TRBD2 identical over 9 bases. The CDR3 runs 16 residues. Germline values: CDR1 MNHNS, CDR2 SASEGT. V lost 4 bases and J lost 2; bases outside the gene matches: 9. As DNA, the CDR3 is TGTGCCAGCAGTGCCGCTTATCTAGCGGGGCCCTACGAGCAGTACTTC. Residues: CASSAAYLAGPYEQYF.

The sample holds one count of this clone. The chain is built from TRBV11-2 and TRBJ1-1, with 7 bases identical to TRBD1. The CDR3 runs 16 residues. J was trimmed by 7 bases and V by 5 bases; bases with no gene match: 16. The germline CDR1 and CDR2 sequences are SGHAT and FQNNGV. The CDR3 bases are TGTGCCAGCAGCCCACACAGGGGAGCCCGTCAAATTGAAGCTTTCTTT. Its protein is CASSPHRGARQIEAFF. Based on the CDR3 plus reference TRBV11-2 and TRBJ1-1, the full variable domain is EAGVAQSPRYKIIEKRQSVAFWCNPISGHATLYWYQQILGQGPKLLIQFQNNGVVDDSQLPKDRFSAERLKGVDSTLKIQPAKLEDSAVYLCASSPHRGARQIEAFFGQGTRLTVV.

The chain uses TRBV21-1 and TRBJ1-4; TRBD1 is the table's D call, not checked against the DNA. TRBV21-1 is given as a pseudogene. The CDR3 is 16 amino acids. The CDR3 DNA reads TGTGCCAGCAGCAAAGCCGCGGACAGGGGTAATGAAAAACTGTTTTTT. Amino acid sequence: CASSKAADRGNEKLFF.

V gene TRBV27 combines with J gene TRBJ2-1, with 14 bases lining up with TRBD2. This CDR3 has 16 residues. The germline gives CDR1 MNHEY, CDR2 SMNVEV (reference sequence). V lost 2 bases, J lost 7 bases, and 4 bases stayed unmatched. Written as DNA, the CDR3 is TGTGCCAGCAGTTTACTGACTAGCGGGAGGGGTAATGAGCAGTTCTTC. It specifies CASSLLTSGRGNEQFF.

V usage is TRBV3-1 (or the pseudogene TRBV3-2) and J usage is TRBJ2-7; TRBD2 matches 14 bases. Per germline, CDR1 LGHDT and CDR2 YNNKEL (reference sequence). V trimming: 4 bases; J trimming: 7 bases; junction bases outside the gene matches: 9. The CDR3 has 16 residues. CDR3 bases: TGTGCCAGCAGCCCGAGTCGACTAGCGGGAGGGCATGAGCAGTACTTC. Translated: CASSPSRLAGGHEQYF.

This rearrangement joins TRBV5-5 to TRBJ2-5; 8 positions agree with TRBD1. CDR1 SGHKS and CDR2 YYEKEE come from the germline V gene (reference sequence). Trimming at V came to 4 bases and at J to 1 base, leaving 12 bases not matched to a gene. The CDR3 extends over 17 amino acids. The chain's CDR3 is CASSPRMSGGFQETQYF. For the CDR3, the DNA is TGTGCCAGCAGCCCGCGCATGTCAGGGGGCTTCCAAGAGACCCAGTACTTC.

This chain links TRBV6-2 or TRBV6-3 with TRBJ2-2, with 11 bases that match TRBD2. Germline V gives CDR1 MNHEY, CDR2 SVGEGT. The CDR3 totals 18 residues. The J segment lost 4 bases and the V segment lost 0 bases, leaving 7 bases of the junction unmatched. The CDR3 coding sequence is TGTGCCAGCAGTTACTCGGATAGCGGGAGGGGCGCCACCGGGGAGCTGTTTTTT. Amino acids: CASSYSDSGRGATGELFF.

The chain carries TRBV28 and TRBJ2-7; 8 nucleotides match TRBD2. J was trimmed by 7 bases and V by 5 bases; bases with no gene match: 10. Per the germline V gene, CDR1 is MDHEN and CDR2 is SYDVKM. The CDR3 contains 14 residues. The chain's CDR3 is CASSPAETSEEQYF. The CDR3 bases are TGTGCCAGCAGTCCCGCCGAGACTAGCGAAGAGCAGTACTTC.

The chain carries TRBV28 and TRBJ2-7; D is unclear. Trimming pared 5 bases from V and 1 base from J, leaving 12 bases between. Germline-derived CDR1 and CDR2 are MDHEN and SYDVKM. This CDR3 is 14 amino acids long. This CDR3 is CASSPAPPSYEQYF. Here the CDR3 DNA reads TGTGCCAGCAGTCCCGCGCCTCCATCCTACGAGCAGTACTTC.

This chain links TRBV7-9 with TRBJ2-7; possible D gene TRBD1, 5 bases. CDR1 SEHNR and CDR2 FQNEAQ come from the germline V gene (reference sequence). V gave up 0 bases and J gave up 4 bases, with 13 bases separating them. The CDR3 covers 15 residues. Here the CDR3 DNA reads TGTGCCAGCAGCTTAGCGGCCCCAAGACAGTACGAGCAGTACTTC. Translated: CASSLAAPRQYEQYF.

About this clone itself: The sample contains more than one DNA sequence encoding this CDR3. This chain connects TRBV11-2 to TRBJ2-7, with unresolved D. Germline V gene sequence: CDR1 SGHAT, CDR2 FQNNGV. This CDR3 region has 13 residues. V lost 1 base and J 0 bases, leaving 4 bases between the germline ends. CDR3 loop: CASSLGSSYEQYF. The CDR3 coding sequence is TGTGCCAGCAGCTTAGGGAGCTCCTACGAGCAGTACTTC.

J is TRBJ2-1 and V is TRBV5-6; no clear D. V lost 1 base to trimming and J lost 4 bases, with 6 bases between them. In germline, CDR1 is SGHDT, CDR2 YYEEEE. The CDR3 is 13 residues long. CDR3 coding DNA: TGTGCCAGCAGCTTGAGCCTATACAATGAGCAGTTCTTC. As protein: CASSLSLYNEQFF.

The V gene is TRBV19, the J gene TRBJ2-1, with 9 bases fitting TRBD1. The length of the CDR3 is 20 residues. From germline, CDR1 is LNHDA and CDR2 SQIVND (reference sequence). V was pared by 6 bases and J by 5 bases, with 23 bases of the junction left unmatched. The CDR3 region is CASSLKRGQGRLFPNNEQFF. CDR3 in DNA: TGTGCCAGTAGCCTAAAGAGGGGACAGGGCCGTTTGTTTCCGAACAATGAGCAGTTCTTC.

CDR3 region: CSAGQGTLAFF. CDR3 in DNA: TGCAGTGCAGGACAGGGGACGTTGGCTTTCTTT. The chain links TRBV20-1 to TRBJ1-1, with 9 bases lining up with TRBD1. V shed 6 bases, J shed 11 bases, and the junction held 7 bases outside the gene matches. The CDR3 has 11 residues. Germline values: CDR1 DFQATT, CDR2 SNEGSKA (reference sequence).

The chain combines TRBV5-1 with TRBJ2-7, with 11 nucleotides matching TRBD1. Germline V lookup: CDR1 SGHRS, CDR2 YFSETQ. This CDR3 spans 18 amino acids. Trimming removed 4 bases from V and 1 base from J; junction bases left unmatched: 13. CDR3 loop: CASSHLTGTGGLSYEQYF. The CDR3 region has the DNA TGCGCCAGCAGCCATTTGACTGGGACAGGGGGTTTATCCTACGAGCAGTACTTC.

The sample holds one count of this clone. The chain has TRBV29-1 and TRBJ2-2, with 11 bases aligning to TRBD1. This CDR3 has 15 residues. With 3 bases clipped from V and 3 bases from J, the junction kept 3 bases outside the gene matches. Germline V gives CDR1 SQVTM, CDR2 ANQGSEA. CDR3 sequence (DNA): TGCAGCGTTGAGAAGGGACAGGGGGACACCGGGGAGCTGTTTTTT. Protein sequence: CSVEKGQGDTGELFF.

V gene TRBV19 combines with J gene TRBJ2-7; 9 positions agree with TRBD1. Germline V gene data show CDR1 as LNHDA and CDR2 as SQIVND (reference sequence). The ends lost 5 bases at V and 2 bases at J; junction bases unmatched: 4. The CDR3 is made up of 14 amino acids. The CDR3 reads CASSLRDRAYEQYF. The DNA of the CDR3 is TGTGCCAGTAGTCTCCGGGACAGGGCCTACGAGCAGTACTTC.